The 8 T cell receptor beta chains reported below all come from one sample, sequenced in a study of technical replicates of blood from a few donors. Here immunoSEQ multiplex PCR was the method, and the copy in TCRdb shows in-frame clones only, minus some. The sample yields tens of thousands of clones, more than 85% seen once. Sequencing was performed on PBMCs. The receptors derive from a human donor in good health. Some clones in this sample may be carry-over from other donors' samples.

This clone was counted once. The chain recombines TRBV7-9 with TRBJ2-1, with TRBD1 matching over 9 bases. The length of the CDR3 is 15 residues. Per germline, CDR1 SEHNR and CDR2 FQNEAQ (reference sequence). J was trimmed by 6 bases and V by 6 bases; bases with no gene match: 9. CDR3 residues: CASRTGTGSPNEQFF. As DNA, the CDR3 is TGTGCCAGCAGAACCGGGACAGGGTCCCCCAATGAGCAGTTCTTC.

The chain links TRBV5-5 to TRBJ1-1, with 8 bases that match TRBD1. The CDR3 is 15 residues long. The V gene end was trimmed by 3 bases and the J gene end by 3 bases; junction bases not matched to a gene: 7. Germline loops: CDR1 SGHKS, CDR2 YYEKEE (reference sequence). Here the CDR3 DNA reads TGTGCCAGCAGCTCTTCAGGGGGCCGAGACACTGAAGCTTTCTTT. Protein sequence: CASSSSGGRDTEAFF.

This clone was observed once. The chain is built from TRBV15 and TRBJ2-7; TRBD1 agrees at 10 bases. This CDR3 contains 15 residues. Trimming removed 0 bases from V and 4 bases from J; junction bases left unmatched: 3. CDR1 and CDR2 (germline): LNHNV, YYDKDF (reference sequence). CDR3 sequence reads: CATSRDRTGGYEQYF. The CDR3 region has the DNA TGTGCCACCAGCAGAGATAGGACAGGGGGTTACGAGCAGTACTTC.

The rearrangement joins TRBV28 to TRBJ2-1; 10 positions agree with TRBD2. CDR1 is MDHEN and CDR2 is SYDVKM in the germline V gene. V lost 8 bases, J lost 4 bases, and 5 bases stayed unmatched. The CDR3 is 14 residues long. CDR3 in DNA: TGTGCCAGCCATAGCGGGGGGTCTTACAATGAGCAGTTCTTC. This sequence encodes CASHSGGSYNEQFF.

In DNA, the CDR3 is TGTGCCAGCGTGGGAGGACCGACGAACACCGGGGAGCTGTTTTTT. Protein sequence: CASVGGPTNTGELFF. The chain joins TRBV6-6 to TRBJ2-2; maybe TRBD2 (6 bases). Germline-derived CDR1 and CDR2 are MNHNY and SVGAGI (reference sequence). The CDR3 has 15 residues. Trimming left V 8 bases short and J 0 bases short, with 13 bases between.

J is TRBJ1-2 and V is TRBV7-9, with D perhaps TRBD1 (6 bases). The V gene's germline CDR1 is SEHNR and CDR2 FQNEAQ (reference sequence). Trimming shortened V by 0 bases and J by 6 bases, and 8 bases separated the two germline ends. The length of the CDR3 is 13 residues. CDR3 in DNA: TGTGCCAGCAGCTTAGCGAACAGGGATGGCTACACCTTC. Its translation is CASSLANRDGYTF.

The rearrangement links TRBV6-4 to TRBJ2-3, with a weak D call TRBD1 (6 bases). Germline V lookup: CDR1 MRHNA, CDR2 SNTAGT. CDR3 length: 15 amino acids. Trimming shortened V by 2 bases and J by 1 base, and 10 bases separated the two germline ends. CDR3 amino acids: CASSDGSGGTDTQYF. CDR3 sequence (DNA): TGTGCCAGCAGTGACGGATCAGGGGGCACAGATACGCAGTATTTT.

This chain connects TRBV6-5 to TRBJ2-1; a possible D gene is TRBD2 (5 bases). CDR3 length equals 13 residues. V lost 6 bases, J lost 10 bases, and 16 bases lay in between. Germline CDR1 MNHEY, CDR2 SVGAGI. The CDR3 DNA reads as TGTGCCAGCAGCCCACTTTCCGGACTCGAGCAGTTCTTC. Its translation: CASSPLSGLEQFF.